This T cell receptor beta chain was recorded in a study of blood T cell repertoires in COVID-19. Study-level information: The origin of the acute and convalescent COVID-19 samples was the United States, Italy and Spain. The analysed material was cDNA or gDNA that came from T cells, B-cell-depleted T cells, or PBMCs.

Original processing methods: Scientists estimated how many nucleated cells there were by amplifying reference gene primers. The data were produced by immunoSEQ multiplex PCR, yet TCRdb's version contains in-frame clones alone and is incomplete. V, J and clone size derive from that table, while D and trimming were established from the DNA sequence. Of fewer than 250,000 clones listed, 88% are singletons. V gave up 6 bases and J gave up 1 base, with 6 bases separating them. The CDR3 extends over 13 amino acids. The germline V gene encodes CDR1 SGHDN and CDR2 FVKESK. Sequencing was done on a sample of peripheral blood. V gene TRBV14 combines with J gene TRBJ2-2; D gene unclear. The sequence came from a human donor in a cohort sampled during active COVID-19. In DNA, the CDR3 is TGTGCCAGCAGGGAGAGGAACACCGGGGAGCTGTTTTTT. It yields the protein CASRERNTGELFF.